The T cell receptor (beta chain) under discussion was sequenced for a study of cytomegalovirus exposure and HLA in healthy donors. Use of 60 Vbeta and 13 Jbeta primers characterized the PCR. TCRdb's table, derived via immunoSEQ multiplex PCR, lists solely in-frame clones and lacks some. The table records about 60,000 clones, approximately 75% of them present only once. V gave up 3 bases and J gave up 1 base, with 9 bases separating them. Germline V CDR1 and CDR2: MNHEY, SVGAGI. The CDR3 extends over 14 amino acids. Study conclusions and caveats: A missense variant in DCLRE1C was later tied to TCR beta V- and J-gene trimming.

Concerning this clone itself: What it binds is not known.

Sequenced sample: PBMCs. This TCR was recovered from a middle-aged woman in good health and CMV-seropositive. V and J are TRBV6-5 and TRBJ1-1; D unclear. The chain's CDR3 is CASSYRVPNTEAFF. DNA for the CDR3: TGTGCCAGCAGTTATAGAGTCCCGAACACTGAAGCTTTCTTT.